This T cell receptor beta chain is drawn from a study of CD4 and CD8 cells across lung adenocarcinoma regions. Germline CDR1 is SGHVS and CDR2 is FQNEAQ. The CDR3 covers 17 residues. This clonotype was counted ten times or more. Donors had localized lung adenocarcinoma, a non-small cell lung cancer. Using its own MiXCR run on the PCR reads, TCRdb lists one record per CDR3 protein. The table includes 7,500 to 8,500 distinct CDR3 sequences, about 56% detected once. This receptor was identified in a female donor with lung adenocarcinoma. The CD4 and CD8 labels of this study may be unreliable. V gene TRBV7-8 combines with J gene TRBJ2-1; 10 bases align to TRBD2. The last part of the DNA fits TRBJ2-7 better; the J call may be wrong. The sequencing sample was made of CD8+ T cells from the center of a lung tumor. The chain's CDR3 is CASSRSVAGGSYNEQYF. In DNA, the CDR3 is TGTGCCAGCAGCCGATCCGTAGCGGGGGGCTCCTACAATGAGCAGTACTTC.